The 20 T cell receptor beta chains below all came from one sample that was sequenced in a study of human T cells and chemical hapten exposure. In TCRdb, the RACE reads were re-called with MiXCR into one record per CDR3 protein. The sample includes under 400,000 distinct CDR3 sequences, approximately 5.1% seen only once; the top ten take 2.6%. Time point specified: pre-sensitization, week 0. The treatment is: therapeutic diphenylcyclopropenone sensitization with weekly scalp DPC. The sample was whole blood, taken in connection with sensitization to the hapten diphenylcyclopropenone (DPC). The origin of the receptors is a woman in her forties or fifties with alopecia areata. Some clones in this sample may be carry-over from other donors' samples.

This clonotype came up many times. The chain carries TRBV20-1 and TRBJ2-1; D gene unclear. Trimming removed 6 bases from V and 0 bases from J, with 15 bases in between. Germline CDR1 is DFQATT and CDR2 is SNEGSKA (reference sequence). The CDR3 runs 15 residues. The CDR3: CSAVDPPVSYNEQFF. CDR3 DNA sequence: TGCAGTGCCGTGGATCCACCAGTCTCCTACAATGAGCAGTTCTTC.

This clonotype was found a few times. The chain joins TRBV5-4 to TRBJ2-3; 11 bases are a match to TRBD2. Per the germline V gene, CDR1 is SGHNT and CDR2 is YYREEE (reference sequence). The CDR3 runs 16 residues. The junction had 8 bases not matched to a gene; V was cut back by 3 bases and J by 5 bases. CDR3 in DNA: TGTGCCAGCAGCTCCCTAGCGGGGGGCTTTTTAGATACGCAGTATTTT. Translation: CASSSLAGGFLDTQYF.

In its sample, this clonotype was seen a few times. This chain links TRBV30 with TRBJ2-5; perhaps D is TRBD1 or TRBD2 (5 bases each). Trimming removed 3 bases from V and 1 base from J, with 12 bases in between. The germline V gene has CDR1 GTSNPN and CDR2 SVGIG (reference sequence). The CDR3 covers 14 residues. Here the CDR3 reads CAWSPGGSQETQYF. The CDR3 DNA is TGTGCCTGGAGCCCTGGGGGAAGCCAAGAGACCCAGTACTTC. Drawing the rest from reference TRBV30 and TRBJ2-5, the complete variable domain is SQTIHQWPATLVQPVGSPLSLECTVEGTSNPNLYWYRQAAGRGLQLLFYSVGIGQISSEVPQNLSASRPQDRQFILSSKKLLLSDSGFYLCAWSPGGSQETQYFGPGTRLLVL.

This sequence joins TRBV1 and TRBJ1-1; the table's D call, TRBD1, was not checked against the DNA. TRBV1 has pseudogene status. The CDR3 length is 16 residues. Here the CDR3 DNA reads TGCACCAGCAGCCAACCTGTCGGTCCCGGGGGAACTGAAGCTTTCTTT. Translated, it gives CTSSQPVGPGGTEAFF.

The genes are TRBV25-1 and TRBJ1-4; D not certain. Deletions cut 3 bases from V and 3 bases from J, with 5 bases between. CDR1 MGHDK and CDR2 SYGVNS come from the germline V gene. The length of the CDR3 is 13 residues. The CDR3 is CASSDTANEKLFF. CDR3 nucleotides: TGTGCCAGCAGTGATACAGCTAATGAAAAACTGTTTTTT. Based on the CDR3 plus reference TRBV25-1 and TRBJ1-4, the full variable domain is EADIYQTPRYLVIGTGKKITLECSQTMGHDKMYWYQQDPGMELHLIHYSYGVNSTEKGDLSSESTVSRIRTEHFPLTLESARPSHTSQYLCASSDTANEKLFFGSGTQLSVL.

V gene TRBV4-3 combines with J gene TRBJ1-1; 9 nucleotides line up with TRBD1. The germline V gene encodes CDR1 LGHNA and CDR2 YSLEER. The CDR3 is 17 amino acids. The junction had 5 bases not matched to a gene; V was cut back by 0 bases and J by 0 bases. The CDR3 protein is CASSQEGQGLMNTEAFF. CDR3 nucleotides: TGCGCCAGCAGCCAAGAGGGACAGGGCCTCATGAACACTGAAGCTTTCTTT.

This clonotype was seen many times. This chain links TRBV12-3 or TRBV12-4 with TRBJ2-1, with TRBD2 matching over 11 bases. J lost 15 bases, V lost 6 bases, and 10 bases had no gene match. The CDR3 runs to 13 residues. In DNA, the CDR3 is TGTGCCAGCAGCTTTCGACTAGCGGGGCCCTGGTTCTTC. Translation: CASSFRLAGPWFF.

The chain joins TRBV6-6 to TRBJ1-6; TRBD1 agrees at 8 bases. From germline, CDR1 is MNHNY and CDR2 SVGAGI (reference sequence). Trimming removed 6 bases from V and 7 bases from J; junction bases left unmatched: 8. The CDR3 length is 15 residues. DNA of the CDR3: TGTGCCAGCAGCCTAGGGACAGGTCAAAATTCACCCCTCCACTTT. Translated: CASSLGTGQNSPLHF.

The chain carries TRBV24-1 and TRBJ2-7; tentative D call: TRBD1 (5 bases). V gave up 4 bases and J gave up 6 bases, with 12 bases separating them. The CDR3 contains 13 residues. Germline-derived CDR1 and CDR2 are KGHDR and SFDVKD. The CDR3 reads CATSDQGPSEQYF. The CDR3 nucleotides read TGTGCCACCAGTGACCAGGGTCCAAGCGAGCAGTACTTC.

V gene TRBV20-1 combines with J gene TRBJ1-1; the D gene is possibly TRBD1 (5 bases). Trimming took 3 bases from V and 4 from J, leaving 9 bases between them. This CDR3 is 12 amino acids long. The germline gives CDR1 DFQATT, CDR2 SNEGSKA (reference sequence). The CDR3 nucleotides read TGCAGTGCTAGTGAGGGGCCCACTGAAGCTTTCTTT. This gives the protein CSASEGPTEAFF.

CDR3 amino acids: CASSPGAGAQYF. CDR3 bases: TGTGCCAGCAGTCCGGGGGCAGGCGCGCAGTATTTT. The genes are TRBV2 and TRBJ2-3; D is possibly TRBD1 or TRBD2 (6 bases each). Germline CDR1 and CDR2: SNHLY and FYNNEI. V gave up 5 bases and J gave up 10 bases, with 13 bases separating them. CDR3 length: 12 residues.

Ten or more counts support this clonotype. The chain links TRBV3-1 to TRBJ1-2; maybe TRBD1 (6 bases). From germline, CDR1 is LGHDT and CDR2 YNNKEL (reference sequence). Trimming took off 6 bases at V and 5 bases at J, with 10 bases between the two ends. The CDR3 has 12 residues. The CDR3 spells CASRRQGYGYTF. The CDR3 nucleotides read TGTGCCAGCAGACGGCAGGGGTATGGCTACACCTTC.

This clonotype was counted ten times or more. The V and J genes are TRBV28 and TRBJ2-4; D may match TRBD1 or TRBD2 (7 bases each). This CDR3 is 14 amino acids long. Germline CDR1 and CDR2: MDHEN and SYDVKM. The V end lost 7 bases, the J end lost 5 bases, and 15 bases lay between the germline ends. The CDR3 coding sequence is TGTGCCAGCAACCAGGGGGGGCCGCAAAACATTCAGTACTTC. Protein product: CASNQGGPQNIQYF.

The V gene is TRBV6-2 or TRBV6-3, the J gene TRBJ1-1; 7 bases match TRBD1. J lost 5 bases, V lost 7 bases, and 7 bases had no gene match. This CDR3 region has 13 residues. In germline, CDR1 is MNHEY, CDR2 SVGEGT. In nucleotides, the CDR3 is TGTGCCAGCAAAACAGGGGCGGGTACTGAAGCTTTCTTT. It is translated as CASKTGAGTEAFF.

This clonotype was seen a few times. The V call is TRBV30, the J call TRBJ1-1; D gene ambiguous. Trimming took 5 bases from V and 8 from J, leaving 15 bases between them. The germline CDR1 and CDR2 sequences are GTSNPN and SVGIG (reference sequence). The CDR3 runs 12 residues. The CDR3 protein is CAWDRGSREAFF. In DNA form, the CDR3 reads TGTGCCTGGGACCGGGGTTCAAGGGAAGCTTTCTTT.

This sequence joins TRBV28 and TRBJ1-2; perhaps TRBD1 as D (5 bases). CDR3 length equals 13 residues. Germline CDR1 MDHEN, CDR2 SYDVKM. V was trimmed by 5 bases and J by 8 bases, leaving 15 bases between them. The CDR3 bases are TGTGCCAGCAGTCGAAATGGGGGAAGCGGCTACACCTTC. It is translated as CASSRNGGSGYTF.

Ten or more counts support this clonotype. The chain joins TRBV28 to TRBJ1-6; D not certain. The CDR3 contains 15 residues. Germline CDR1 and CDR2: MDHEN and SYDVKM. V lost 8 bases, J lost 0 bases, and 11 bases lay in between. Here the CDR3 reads CASQEASSYNSPLHF. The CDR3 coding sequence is TGTGCCAGCCAAGAAGCGAGCTCCTATAATTCACCCCTCCACTTT.

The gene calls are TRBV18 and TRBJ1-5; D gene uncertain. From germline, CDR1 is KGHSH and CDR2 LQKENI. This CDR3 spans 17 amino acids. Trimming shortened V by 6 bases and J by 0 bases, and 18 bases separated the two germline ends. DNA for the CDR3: TGTGCCAGCTCCCCATCGAATACCGGTGCTAGCAATCAGCCCCAGCATTTT. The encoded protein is CASSPSNTGASNQPQHF.

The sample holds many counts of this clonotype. The CDR3 reads CAISAREGYEQYF. Here the CDR3 DNA reads TGTGCCATCAGTGCCAGGGAGGGGTACGAGCAGTACTTC. V is TRBV10-3 and J is TRBJ2-7; TRBD2 matches at 7 bases. This CDR3 region has 13 residues. V was clipped by 4 bases and J by 4 bases; unmatched bases: 4. Germline lookup yields CDR1 ENHRY and CDR2 SYGVKD.

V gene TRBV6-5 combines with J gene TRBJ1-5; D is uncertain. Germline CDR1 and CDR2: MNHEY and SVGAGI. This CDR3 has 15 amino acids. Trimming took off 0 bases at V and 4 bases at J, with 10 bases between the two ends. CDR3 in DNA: TGTGCCAGCAGTTACTCGAGAGATACAAATCAGCCCCAGCATTTT. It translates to CASSYSRDTNQPQHF.